This T cell receptor (beta chain) was recovered during a study of esophageal squamous cell carcinoma under preoperative chemotherapy (dated by TCRdb to the late 2010s). As for the study more broadly: Both tumor-infiltrating lymphocytes and peripheral blood T cells had their TCR repertoires profiled in the study. The effects of paclitaxel-nedaplatin chemotherapy on T-cell receptor repertoires in patients with esophageal squamous cell carcinoma were assessed. Five or six patients with primary esophageal squamous cell carcinoma were included in the cohort. Repertoires were compared between samples taken before and after paclitaxel-nedaplatin therapy.

Points the paper makes about the study in general: Post-treatment tumor-infiltrating lymphocytes appeared to be derived in part from peripheral T cells migrating into the tumor, rather than solely from local clonal changes. Paclitaxel-nedaplatin therapy induced immediate and substantial clonotype frequency changes, with contraction more likely among abundant clones than amplification. After chemotherapy, peripheral T cells showed a significant rise in TCR diversity, whereas tumor-infiltrating lymphocytes did not. Only 4 or 5 patients with esophageal squamous cell carcinoma were analyzed, making for a small cohort.

Reading the label with the study, this specimen's time point is: after preoperative PTX-NDP chemotherapy. Patients received paclitaxel-nedaplatin as preoperative chemotherapy before surgery. Library preparation employed PCR. The sequencer was a HiSeq X Ten. High-throughput sequencing was used to characterize the TCR repertoires. TCRdb trimmed public reads at Q25 via fastp, called clones via MiXCR and kept in-frame beta chains. Entries are consolidated by CDR3 protein sequence, retaining the most common genes and DNA. In this sample the table shows around 34,000 distinct CDR3 sequences, 52% of which occur a single time. The top ten constitute about 23% of the sample. Details on this clonotype: The clone's antigen remains unknown. Germline is not matched at one junction end, which may reflect a read error.

The CDR1 and CDR2 encoded by the germline V gene are SGHVS and FNYEAQ. Counted from cysteine to phenylalanine, this CDR3 has 13 amino acids. CDR3 DNA is the only sequence kept; it has 39 bases, read in frame from the first base. The sample here was taken from a patient given preoperative chemotherapy. This receptor was obtained from a human donor with esophageal squamous cell carcinoma. The donor label of this sample is uncertain. The chain is made from TRBV7-6 and TRBJ2-1; TRBD2 is perhaps the D gene, given 6 matching bases. In nucleotides, the sequence is TGTGCCAGCAGCAGTGCGAGGAGGGGTGAGCTGTTCTTC. This yields the protein CASSSARRGELFF.